The text below deals with one T cell receptor beta chain. Its antigen is unknown. The data are from a study of T cell responses to AZD1222 COVID-19 vaccine. On the study more broadly: Samples with a second dose at about 4 or about 12 weeks were pooled together.

Study-wide points: Clonal diversity was possibly underestimated, and white British individuals and females predominated among donors. Just a handful of AZD1222 recipients tested seropositive at baseline.

From germline, CDR1 is SGHTS and CDR2 YDEGEE. V dropped 4 bases and J dropped 6 bases, with 19 bases sitting between them. The CDR3 spans 15 residues. Produced via immunoSEQ multiplex PCR; TCRdb's table is partial and in-frame only. Of approximately 150,000 clones listed, 85% to 95% are singletons. The receptor was derived from an adult in good health. Material: peripheral blood, obtained on day 0 of AZD1222 vaccination. The gene calls are TRBV5-8 and TRBJ1-1; D might be TRBD1 (5 bases). CDR3 in DNA: TGTGCCAGCAGCCGGGGGGGTAGGGGAAGCGCTGAAGCTTTCTTT. Translated, it gives CASSRGGRGSAEAFF.